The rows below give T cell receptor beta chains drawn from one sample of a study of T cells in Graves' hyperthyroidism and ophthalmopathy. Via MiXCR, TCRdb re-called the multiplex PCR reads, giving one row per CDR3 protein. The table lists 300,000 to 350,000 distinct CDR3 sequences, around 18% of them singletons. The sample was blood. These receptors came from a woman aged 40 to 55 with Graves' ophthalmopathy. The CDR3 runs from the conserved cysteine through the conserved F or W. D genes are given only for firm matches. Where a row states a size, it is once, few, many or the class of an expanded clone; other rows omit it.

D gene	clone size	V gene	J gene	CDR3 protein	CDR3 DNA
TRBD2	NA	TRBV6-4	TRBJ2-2	CASKGSGDTGELFF	TGTGCCAGCAAGGGTAGCGGGGACACCGGGGAGCTGTTTTTT
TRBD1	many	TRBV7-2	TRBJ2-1	CASSLAGTGLNEQFF	TGTGCCAGCAGCTTAGCCGGGACAGGGTTGAATGAGCAGTTCTTC
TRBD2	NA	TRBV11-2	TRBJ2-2	CASSLDSREAGELFF	TGTGCCAGCAGCTTAGACTCGCGGGAGGCCGGGGAGCTGTTTTTT
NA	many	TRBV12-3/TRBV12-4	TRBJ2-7	CASSLSRGGRAYEQYF	TGTGCCAGCAGTTTGTCCAGGGGGGGGAGAGCCTACGAGCAGTACTTC
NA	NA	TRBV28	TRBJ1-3	CASTSGALSGNTIYF	TGTGCCAGCACCTCAGGGGCCCTCTCTGGAAACACCATATATTTT
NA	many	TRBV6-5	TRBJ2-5	CASSYSGWQQETQYF	TGTGCCAGCAGTTACTCCGGATGGCAGCAAGAGACCCAGTACTTC
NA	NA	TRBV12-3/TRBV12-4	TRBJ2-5	CASSRPGRRETQYF	TGTGCCAGCAGCCGACCCGGAAGGAGGGAGACCCAGTACTTC
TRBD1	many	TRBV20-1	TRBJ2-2	CSARDKGARGELFF	TGCAGTGCTAGAGACAAGGGGGCAAGAGGGGAGCTGTTTTTT
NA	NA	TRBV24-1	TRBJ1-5	CATRGEGPQHF	TGTGCCACCAGAGGAGAAGGGCCCCAGCATTTT
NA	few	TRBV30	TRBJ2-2	CVSLPVDRRIGELFF	TGTGTCTCCTTACCTGTCGACAGACGCATCGGGGAGCTGTTTTTT
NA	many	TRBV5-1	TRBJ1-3	CASRSGRNSGNTIYF	TGCGCCAGCAGATCCGGACGGAACTCTGGAAACACCATATATTTT
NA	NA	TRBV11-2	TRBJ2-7	CASSLERAATYEQYF	TGTGCCAGCAGCTTAGAGAGGGCTGCCACCTACGAGCAGTACTTC
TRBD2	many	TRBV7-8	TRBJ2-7	CASSLSGRDEQYF	TGTGCCAGCAGCCTTAGCGGGAGAGACGAGCAGTACTTC
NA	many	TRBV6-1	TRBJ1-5	CASSPTGGSNQPQHF	TGTGCCAGCAGTCCGACAGGCGGTAGCAATCAGCCCCAGCATTTT
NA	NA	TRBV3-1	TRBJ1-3	CASSHFKKSGNTIYF	TGTGCCAGCAGCCACTTCAAGAAGTCTGGAAACACCATATATTTT
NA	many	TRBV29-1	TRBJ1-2	CSALGTSPYGYTF	TGCAGCGCTCTCGGGACGTCACCTTATGGCTACACCTTC
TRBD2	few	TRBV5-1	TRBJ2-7	CASSSVAGPSYEQYF	TGCGCCAGCAGCTCGGTAGCGGGACCGTCCTACGAGCAGTACTTC
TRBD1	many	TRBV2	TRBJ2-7	CASSGRGQHEQYF	TGTGCCAGCAGCGGCAGGGGGCAACACGAGCAGTACTTC
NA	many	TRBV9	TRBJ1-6	CASSVDLDSPLHF	TGTGCCAGCAGCGTAGATCTGGATTCACCCCTCCACTTT
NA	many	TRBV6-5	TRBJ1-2	CASSYSWQIDGYTF	TGTGCCAGCAGTTACTCGTGGCAGATTGATGGCTACACCTTC
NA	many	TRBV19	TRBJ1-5	CASSDQGISNQPQHF	TGTGCCAGTAGCGACCAGGGGATCAGCAATCAGCCCCAGCATTTT
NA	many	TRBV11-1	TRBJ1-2	CASSFRTRGTGSTDYGYTF	TGTGCCAGCAGCTTCCGTACCCGGGGGACGGGGTCGACGGACTATGGCTACACCTTC
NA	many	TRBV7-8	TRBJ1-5	CASRPDSNQPQHF	TGTGCCAGCAGACCTGACAGCAATCAGCCCCAGCATTTT
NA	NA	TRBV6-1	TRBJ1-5	CASSEGLNQPQHF	TGTGCCAGCAGTGAAGGGTTAAATCAGCCCCAGCATTTT
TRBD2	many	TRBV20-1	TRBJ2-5	CSARGLAGSGWETQYF	TGCAGTGCTAGGGGACTAGCGGGATCAGGATGGGAGACCCAGTACTTC
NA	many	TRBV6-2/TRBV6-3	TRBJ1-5	CASSYVRGNQPQHF	TGTGCCAGCAGTTACGTCAGGGGCAATCAGCCCCAGCATTTT
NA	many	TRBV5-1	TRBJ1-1	CASSKENSRNTEAFF	TGCGCCAGCAGTAAGGAAAACAGTCGTAACACTGAAGCTTTCTTT
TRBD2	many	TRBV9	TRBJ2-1	CASSVGTSVGNEQFF	TGTGCCAGCAGCGTAGGAACTAGCGTTGGCAATGAGCAGTTCTTC
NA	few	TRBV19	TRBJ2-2	CASSMSTSVFSGELFF	TGTGCCAGTAGTATGTCCACTAGTGTCTTTTCCGGGGAGCTGTTTTTT